These 32 T cell receptor beta chains were sequenced from one sample in a study of blood T cell repertoires in COVID-19. Profiling relied on immunoSEQ multiplex PCR, and the TCRdb table lists in-frame clones only, not all of them. This table holds over 200,000 clones, approximately 84% found once. The sequenced sample consisted of PBMCs or T cells enriched from blood (not recorded which). The receptors here all came from a man aged 60 to 69 who had recovered from COVID-19.

The rearrangement uses TRBV7-2 and TRBJ1-5; tentative D call: TRBD1 (6 bases). Trimming left V 8 bases short and J 0 bases short, with 11 bases between. The germline V gene has CDR1 SGHTA and CDR2 FQGNSA. The CDR3 consists of 14 residues. CDR3 protein: CASGGGDSNQPQHF. CDR3 nucleotide sequence: TGTGCCAGCGGAGGGGGGGATAGCAATCAGCCCCAGCATTTT.

The V gene is TRBV18, the J gene TRBJ1-3; 8 bases align to TRBD1. The CDR3 extends over 17 amino acids. V lost 5 bases and J lost 3; bases outside the gene matches: 12. Germline CDR1 is KGHSH and CDR2 is LQKENI. The DNA of the CDR3 is TGTGCCAGCTCAAGGACAGGGCCCTTGGGAGGTGGAAACACCATATATTTT. Translation: CASSRTGPLGGGNTIYF.

The sample holds one count of this clone. The chain links TRBV4-2 to TRBJ2-1, with 10 bases lining up with TRBD2. J gave up 9 bases and V 4 bases, and 21 bases lay outside the gene matches. CDR3 length: 19 amino acids. The germline CDR1 and CDR2 sequences are LGHNA and YNFKEQ. The CDR3 DNA reads TGTGCCAGCAGCCCAATTCCCGTCTTAGCGGGGGGTTCTTTGGGTGAGCAGTTCTTC. Translating gives CASSPIPVLAGGSLGEQFF.

V and J are TRBV4-2 and TRBJ2-1; 10 bases align to TRBD1. J was trimmed by 7 bases and V by 3 bases; bases with no gene match: 15. CDR1 is LGHNA, CDR2 YNFKEQ, per germline. This CDR3 is 18 amino acids long. This CDR3 is CASSQPRRAGQGSNEQFF. The CDR3 coding sequence is TGTGCCAGCAGCCAGCCCCGTAGGGCGGGACAGGGGAGTAATGAGCAGTTCTTC.

This chain uses TRBV3-1 (or the pseudogene TRBV3-2) with TRBJ2-2, with D perhaps TRBD2 (5 bases). This CDR3 is built from 13 residues. Germline V CDR1 and CDR2: LGHDT, YNNKEL (reference sequence). V lost 1 base and J 7 bases, leaving 7 bases between the germline ends. This chain's CDR3 is CASSQGLFGELFF. The CDR3 DNA sequence: TGTGCCAGCAGCCAAGGACTATTCGGGGAGCTGTTTTTT.

The chain has TRBV7-9 and TRBJ2-5; TRBD2 matches 8 bases. V lost 5 bases, J lost 5 bases, and 7 bases stayed unmatched. The CDR3 runs to 14 residues. Per germline, CDR1 SEHNR and CDR2 FQNEAQ (reference sequence). CDR3 sequence reads: CASSRAGEGETQYF. DNA of the CDR3: TGTGCCAGCAGCCGAGCGGGGGAAGGGGAGACCCAGTACTTC.

V usage is TRBV7-2 and J usage is TRBJ1-6; no firm D call. The CDR3 length is 16 residues. V gave up 4 bases and J gave up 5 bases, with 15 bases separating them. Germline V gene sequence: CDR1 SGHTA, CDR2 FQGNSA. The CDR3 coding sequence is TGTGCCAGCAGCTCTCTTCGGACTTTCAATAATTCACCCCTCCACTTT. As protein: CASSSLRTFNNSPLHF.

This sequence joins TRBV7-3 and TRBJ2-1; D gene ambiguous. Deletions cut 5 bases from V and 7 bases from J, with 15 bases between. The CDR3 covers 14 residues. Germline CDR1 and CDR2: SGHTA and FQGTGA. CDR3 coding DNA: TGTGCCAGCAGCGCTTCCTCACAGACGAATGAGCAGTTCTTC. Translated, it gives CASSASSQTNEQFF.

To note about this clone: The same CDR3 can be traced to other DNA sequences in this sample. V is TRBV10-3 and J is TRBJ2-5; 16 nucleotides line up with TRBD2. The CDR3 length is 17 residues. Germline V gene data show CDR1 as ENHRY and CDR2 as SYGVKD. The J segment lost 4 bases and the V segment lost 4 bases, leaving 6 bases of the junction unmatched. This CDR3 is CAISGGTSGGAGETQYF. DNA of the CDR3: TGTGCCATCAGTGGTGGGACTAGCGGGGGGGCCGGAGAGACCCAGTACTTC.

This chain connects TRBV10-3 to TRBJ1-1; D uncertain. CDR3 size: 13 residues. In germline, CDR1 is ENHRY, CDR2 SYGVKD. V lost 6 bases and J lost 2, with 10 bases in between. The CDR3, as DNA: TGTGCCATCAGGGCCAGGTTTAACACTGAAGCTTTCTTT. Protein sequence: CAIRARFNTEAFF.

The chain recombines TRBV3-1 (or the pseudogene TRBV3-2) with TRBJ1-2, with 12 nucleotides matching TRBD1. Germline V CDR1 and CDR2: LGHDT, YNNKEL (reference sequence). J lost 4 bases, V lost 5 bases, and 5 bases had no gene match. CDR3 size: 15 residues. Here the CDR3 reads CASSKPGQGAYGYTF. The CDR3 coding sequence is TGTGCCAGCAGCAAACCGGGACAGGGGGCCTATGGCTACACCTTC.

V and J are TRBV7-3 and TRBJ1-2; D gene ambiguous. Germline V gene sequence: CDR1 SGHTA, CDR2 FQGTGA. The length of the CDR3 is 12 residues. With 5 bases removed from V and 6 bases from J, the gap between germline ends came to 10 bases. This CDR3 reads CASSGGGDGYTF. CDR3 in DNA: TGTGCCAGCAGCGGAGGTGGGGATGGCTACACCTTC. The full variable domain, with the rest looked up from reference TRBV7-3 and TRBJ1-2, is GAGVSQTPSNKVTEKGKYVELRCDPISGHTALYWYRQSLGQGPEFLIYFQGTGAADDSGLPNDRFFAVRPEGSVSTLKIQRTERGDSAVYLCASSGGGDGYTFGSGTRLTVV.

The genes are TRBV3-1 (or the pseudogene TRBV3-2) and TRBJ1-1; no definite D call. The V gene lost 0 bases and the J gene lost 1 base, with 6 bases spanning the gap. The CDR3 totals 14 residues. Germline V CDR1 and CDR2: LGHDT, YNNKEL (reference sequence). The CDR3 sequence is CASSQDVRNTEAFF. CDR3 DNA: TGTGCCAGCAGCCAAGATGTCAGGAACACTGAAGCTTTCTTT.

This clone was detected a few times. The chain is built from TRBV19 and TRBJ1-5, with D possibly matching TRBD1 (5 bases). The V end lost 8 bases, the J end lost 4 bases, and 12 bases lay between the germline ends. The CDR3 has 13 residues. Germline V gene sequence: CDR1 LNHDA, CDR2 SQIVND (reference sequence). The CDR3 nucleotides read TGTGCCAGTGGCCGGGACTTAAATCAGCCCCAGCATTTT. Encoded protein: CASGRDLNQPQHF.

This clone was seen just once. The chain links TRBV6-6 to TRBJ1-2, with D unclear. V lost 5 bases, J lost 0 bases, and 4 bases lay in between. This CDR3 region has 12 residues. The V gene's germline CDR1 is MNHNY and CDR2 SVGAGI (reference sequence). Here the CDR3 reads CASSPTNYGYTF. CDR3 bases: TGTGCCAGCAGTCCTACTAACTATGGCTACACCTTC.

The chain couples TRBV19 to TRBJ2-2; the match to TRBD2 covers 11 bases. The J segment lost 3 bases and the V segment lost 6 bases, leaving 3 bases of the junction unmatched. The germline CDR1 and CDR2 sequences are LNHDA and SQIVND (reference sequence). This CDR3 comprises 15 residues. CDR3 residues: CASRKLAGDTGELFF. The CDR3, as DNA: TGTGCCAGTAGGAAACTAGCGGGGGACACCGGGGAGCTGTTTTTT.

This chain links TRBV7-8 with TRBJ1-5; 8 nucleotides match TRBD1. Germline loops: CDR1 SGHVS, CDR2 FQNEAQ. V gave up 8 bases and J gave up 6 bases; unmatched junction bases: 9. CDR3 length equals 14 residues. In DNA form, the CDR3 reads TGTGCCAGCGGCCCGGGACAGGTCGCTCAGCCCCAGCATTTT. Its translation is CASGPGQVAQPQHF. Full variable domain (outside the CDR3, taken from reference TRBV7-8 and TRBJ1-5): GAGVSQSPRYKVAKRGQDVALRCDPISGHVSLFWYQQALGQGPEFLTYFQNEAQLDKSGLPSDRFFAERPEGSVSTLKIQRTQQEDSAVYLCASGPGQVAQPQHFGDGTRLSIL.

In this sample, this clone turned up many times. This rearrangement joins TRBV10-1 to TRBJ2-7; TRBD2 might be the D (6 bases). With 6 bases removed from V and 7 bases from J, the gap between germline ends came to 13 bases. The CDR3 runs 12 residues. The germline gives CDR1 WNHNN, CDR2 SYGVQD (reference sequence). CDR3 region: CASSRGTSEQYF. The CDR3 coding sequence is TGCGCCAGCAGCCGCGGGACTTCAGAGCAGTACTTC.

The CDR3 bases are TGTGCCAGCAGTCGCACCGGGACTAGCTCCTACAATGAGCAGTTCTTC. The encoded protein is CASSRTGTSSYNEQFF. This chain uses TRBV6-2 or TRBV6-3 with TRBJ2-1; 8 bases line up with TRBD2. CDR3 length: 16 amino acids. J lost 0 bases, V lost 5 bases, and 6 bases had no gene match. CDR1 is MNHEY, CDR2 SVGEGT, per germline.

The V call is TRBV6-5, the J call TRBJ2-7; 10 bases agree with TRBD1. Per germline, CDR1 MNHEY and CDR2 SVGAGI. The trim removed 4 bases at V and 4 bases at J, leaving 7 bases unmatched. CDR3 size: 15 residues. This CDR3 reads CASSSLTGGRYEQYF. DNA of the CDR3: TGTGCCAGCAGTTCGTTGACAGGGGGCCGGTACGAGCAGTACTTC.

The chain employs TRBV29-1 and TRBJ2-1, with D maybe TRBD1 (6 bases). CDR1 is SQVTM, CDR2 ANQGSEA, per germline. The CDR3 runs to 14 residues. The V end was cut by 6 bases, the J end by 2 bases, with 14 bases between. The CDR3 sequence is CSVETGFAYNEQFF. The CDR3 DNA reads TGCAGCGTGGAGACAGGCTTCGCCTACAATGAGCAGTTCTTC.

In the case of this clone: Other DNA sequences within the sample encode an identical CDR3. V and J are TRBV18 and TRBJ1-2; D unclear. Germline CDR1 KGHSH, CDR2 LQKENI. V was trimmed by 2 bases and J by 2 bases, leaving 6 bases between them. The CDR3 is 13 residues long. CDR3 residues: CASSPTDNYGYTF. Here the CDR3 DNA reads TGTGCCAGCTCACCAACAGACAACTATGGCTACACCTTC.

The J gene is TRBJ2-3, the V gene TRBV2; maybe TRBD1 (7 bases). V lost 5 bases, J lost 3 bases, and 15 bases lay in between. This CDR3 is built from 15 residues. The germline gives CDR1 SNHLY, CDR2 FYNNEI. DNA of the CDR3: TGTGCCAGCAGTTCTCAGGGGGGCTGGACAGATACGCAGTATTTT. Its translation is CASSSQGGWTDTQYF.

This clone was detected once. The rearrangement joins TRBV6-5 to TRBJ1-6, with TRBD1 identical over 7 bases. This CDR3 comprises 13 residues. Trimming cost V 8 bases and J 10 bases; bases outside gene matches: 8. The germline V gene has CDR1 MNHEY and CDR2 SVGAGI. The CDR3 loop reads CASSGQEESPLHF. DNA for the CDR3: TGTGCCAGCTCCGGACAGGAGGAATCACCCCTCCACTTT.

J is TRBJ2-3 and V is TRBV19; the match to TRBD1 covers 7 bases. Germline values: CDR1 LNHDA, CDR2 SQIVND (reference sequence). This CDR3 comprises 13 residues. V lost 6 bases, J lost 4 bases, and 4 bases stayed unmatched. The CDR3 region is CASRTGSPDTQYF. The CDR3 DNA follows: TGTGCCAGTAGGACAGGGAGTCCAGATACGCAGTATTTT.

This clone was recorded a few times. The rearrangement uses TRBV21-1 and TRBJ1-1. TRBV21-1 is labeled a pseudogene. The CDR3 covers 17 residues. The CDR3 nucleotides read TGTGCCAGCAGCAAAGGCGGAGGGCTTTACCTGAACACTGAAGCTTTCTTT. It translates to CASSKGGGLYLNTEAFF.

Notes on this clone: It may be a read error: a sequence one base away is much more abundant. The chain employs TRBV2 and TRBJ1-2; D not resolved. The CDR3 covers 11 residues. Trimming stripped 7 bases from V and 4 bases from J, with 7 bases between. Germline V gene sequence: CDR1 SNHLY, CDR2 FYNNEI. The CDR3, as DNA: TGTGCCAGCAACGGGATCTATGGCTACACCTTC. It is translated as CASNGIYGYTF.

Concerning this clone: Other DNA variants within this sample encode the same CDR3. The chain has TRBV7-9 and TRBJ1-2; TRBD1 might be the D (5 bases). The V gene lost 1 base and the J gene lost 8 bases, with 8 bases spanning the gap. The germline V gene encodes CDR1 SEHNR and CDR2 FQNEAQ (reference sequence). This CDR3 spans 12 amino acids. The CDR3 loop is CASSLEEGGYTF. CDR3 bases: TGTGCCAGCAGCTTAGAGGAGGGGGGCTACACCTTC.

The chain recombines TRBV7-9 with TRBJ2-3, with D maybe TRBD1 (6 bases). CDR1 is SEHNR, CDR2 FQNEAQ, per germline (reference sequence). The CDR3 runs 15 residues. With 7 bases removed from V and 0 bases from J, the gap between germline ends came to 14 bases. In DNA form, the CDR3 reads TGTGCCAGCACCCCCGGGACAAAGAGCACAGATACGCAGTATTTT. Protein: CASTPGTKSTDTQYF.

The genes are TRBV29-1 and TRBJ1-1, with D possibly matching TRBD1 (6 bases). The V gene's germline CDR1 is SQVTM and CDR2 ANQGSEA. The CDR3 has 14 amino acids. The germline V and J ends were trimmed by 4 bases and 1 base, with 13 bases remaining between them. For the CDR3, the DNA is TGCAGCGTTGCCCCGGGACATCAGAACACTGAAGCTTTCTTT. Translation: CSVAPGHQNTEAFF.

The chain couples TRBV5-6 to TRBJ2-5, with a weak D call TRBD2 (5 bases). V was pared by 0 bases and J by 5 bases, with 8 bases between. The CDR3 runs 13 residues. Germline CDR1 is SGHDT and CDR2 is YYEEEE. The CDR3 loop is CASSLASGETQYF. The CDR3 DNA is TGTGCCAGCAGCTTGGCCTCGGGGGAGACCCAGTACTTC.

V and J are TRBV6-5 and TRBJ2-5, with 7 bases that match TRBD1. This CDR3 is built from 14 residues. V lost 2 bases and J lost 5; bases outside the gene matches: 5. CDR1 MNHEY and CDR2 SVGAGI come from the germline V gene. The CDR3, as DNA: TGTGCCAGCAGTTACAAGGGGGCGCGGGAGACCCAGTACTTC. Residues: CASSYKGARETQYF.